The TCR beta chain described here comes from a study of T cell changes during pregnancy in multiple sclerosis. The CDR3 runs 14 residues. V lost 1 base to trimming and J lost 1 base, with 7 bases between them. Germline V gene data show CDR1 as SGHTA and CDR2 as FQGNSA. Method: immunoSEQ multiplex PCR; TCRdb's copy keeps in-frame clones and lacks some. The sample yields approximately 88,000 clones, around 92% seen once. The rearrangement joins TRBV7-2 to TRBJ2-5; D is unresolved. This clonotype was obtained from a female donor with multiple sclerosis, enrolled in a pregnancy study. Sequencing was performed on peripheral blood, taken in the first trimester of pregnancy. CDR3 coding DNA: TGTGCCAGCAGCTTAGTGGCAGTCCAAGAGACCCAGTACTTC. Its translation: CASSLVAVQETQYF.